This is a list of T cell receptor beta chains from one sample in a study of T-cell memory formation after mild COVID-19. MiXCR, run by TCRdb on the 5' RACE reads, gives a single entry per CDR3 protein. Here the sample spans fewer than 110,000 distinct CDR3 sequences, about an eighth being singletons. The specimen was PBMCs or a T cell subset sorted from them (not recorded which). The receptors come from a man aged 18 to 29 who had mild COVID-19 (a few samples of this study predate the infection). Cell type and time point are not known. Both conserved end residues are part of each CDR3. Rows may omit the clone size; those that give it use once, few, many or a size class.

j_call v_call clone_size cdr3_aa
TRBJ2-1 TRBV5-1 - CASSLGASYNEQFF
TRBJ2-7 TRBV6-5 many CASSYSRDRGLSYEQYF
TRBJ1-1 TRBV12-3/TRBV12-4 few CASRIQGGYTEAFF
TRBJ2-1 TRBV2 - CASRPELSSYNEQFF
TRBJ2-4 TRBV7-9 few CASSLRDGKNIQYF
TRBJ1-1 TRBV14 few CASSHLTGYASTEAFF
TRBJ1-4 TRBV5-5 - CASSFSVNEKLFF
TRBJ2-1 TRBV7-8 - CASSLASGYHNEQFF
TRBJ1-2 TRBV12-3/TRBV12-4 few CASSIQGYGYTF
TRBJ2-7 TRBV20-1 few CSASASGGFDEQYF
TRBJ2-1 TRBV4-3 few CASSQEGASYNEQFF
TRBJ2-7 TRBV9 - CASSVGDAGEQYF
TRBJ1-1 TRBV7-9 many CASSLMNTEAFF
TRBJ2-7 TRBV5-1 - CASSLAFLSPGVGEQYF
TRBJ2-7 TRBV7-6 few CASAFSTGSYEQYF
TRBJ2-1 TRBV27 few CASSFRGPYNEQFF
TRBJ2-1 TRBV28 few CASSLVRGSSYNEQFF
TRBJ2-7 TRBV6-2/TRBV6-3 few CASSYPGQGFLSYEQYF
TRBJ2-1 TRBV9 - CASSSVGAGYDEQFF
TRBJ1-1 TRBV12-3/TRBV12-4 many CASSYSYGNTEAFF
TRBJ1-1 TRBV5-6 few CASSRQGAEAFF
TRBJ2-3 TRBV7-9 many CASSPRGRGGTDTQYF
TRBJ2-7 TRBV9 few CASSYSWQGTYEQYF
TRBJ1-3 TRBV3-1 many CASSLTGDAGNTIYF
TRBJ2-5 TRBV18 - CASSPAGLAEQETQYF
TRBJ2-3 TRBV6-6 many CASSYAATKRTDTQYF
TRBJ2-3 TRBV5-4 - CASSRPKPADTQYF
TRBJ2-6 TRBV4-2 - CASSQDPDGSGANVLTF
TRBJ1-1 TRBV9 - CASRPRDRLNTEAFF